A selection of T cell receptor beta chains follows, all from one sample in a study of cytomegalovirus exposure and HLA in healthy donors. Sequencing was performed with immunoSEQ multiplex PCR; in TCRdb, only in-frame clones are kept and a portion is missing. This table has some 140,000 clones, almost 80% appearing once. The sequenced sample consisted of PBMCs. All receptors derive from a man aged 18 to 30 in good health and CMV-seronegative. Each CDR3 is given with its conserved first and last residue. D genes are given only for firm matches. Size tells how often a clone was seen (once, few, many) or the class of an expanded clone, and some rows leave it out.

>few|NA|TRBV5-6|TRBJ2-3
CASSQTGVTDTQYF
TGTGCCAGCAGCCAGACAGGAGTCACAGATACGCAGTATTTT
>NA|NA|TRBV6-5|TRBJ1-1
CASSYGQGEAFF
TGTGCCAGCAGTTACGGGCAGGGTGAAGCTTTCTTT
>NA|TRBD1|TRBV18|TRBJ1-2
CASSPSGQLYGYTF
TGTGCCAGCTCACCTTCGGGACAGCTCTATGGCTACACCTTC
>NA|NA|TRBV7-3|TRBJ2-2
CASSFGDSPGELFF
TGTGCCAGCAGCTTCGGAGACAGCCCCGGGGAGCTGTTTTTT
>NA|TRBD1|TRBV4-2|TRBJ1-2
CASSQGQGTNYGYTF
TGTGCCAGCAGCCAAGGACAGGGAACGAACTATGGCTACACCTTC
>NA|NA|TRBV19|TRBJ2-1
CASRPWASSYNEQFF
TGTGCCAGTAGGCCTTGGGCCAGCTCCTACAATGAGCAGTTCTTC
>NA|NA|TRBV7-8|TRBJ1-2
CASSLEGGNYGYTF
TGTGCCAGCAGCTTAGAAGGCGGTAACTATGGCTACACCTTC
>NA|NA|TRBV5-1|TRBJ2-5
CASSRMTPSQETQYF
TGCGCCAGCAGCCGTATGACACCTTCGCAAGAGACCCAGTACTTC
>NA|NA|TRBV11-2|TRBJ1-1
CASSFNGVGNTEAFF
TGTGCCAGCAGCTTTAACGGGGTAGGGAACACTGAAGCTTTCTTT
>few|NA|TRBV30|TRBJ1-3
CAWSVKGSGGNTIYF
TGTGCCTGGAGTGTAAAGGGATCGGGAGGAAACACCATATATTTT
>once|TRBD1|TRBV7-9|TRBJ1-2
CASSSNRDRGVYGYTF
TGTGCCAGCAGCTCCAACCGGGACAGGGGGGTCTATGGCTACACCTTC
>NA|TRBD1|TRBV9|TRBJ1-1
CASSTTGKMHTEAFF
TGTGCCAGCAGCACGACAGGGAAAATGCACACTGAAGCTTTCTTT
>NA|TRBD1|TRBV6-5|TRBJ2-5
CASSYSGQGETQYF
TGTGCCAGCAGTTATTCGGGACAGGGAGAGACCCAGTACTTC
>NA|NA|TRBV7-9|TRBJ1-1
CASSFGGGVRAFF
TGTGCCAGCAGCTTTGGGGGAGGAGTAAGAGCTTTCTTT
>NA|NA|TRBV10-1|TRBJ1-2
CASTGVDGYTF
TGCGCCAGCACGGGGGTGGATGGCTACACCTTC
>NA|TRBD1|TRBV7-2|TRBJ1-3
CASSHTGTGSGNTIYF
TGTGCCAGCAGCCACACCGGGACAGGGTCTGGAAACACCATATATTTT
>few|NA|TRBV5-6|TRBJ2-1
CASSLIPPINEQFF
TGTGCCAGCAGCTTGATTCCCCCAATCAATGAGCAGTTCTTC
>NA|NA|TRBV6-1|TRBJ2-7
CASITDSYEQYF
TGTGCCAGCATTACGGACAGCTACGAGCAGTACTTC
>NA|TRBD1|TRBV14|TRBJ1-6
CASSQLQGGRSSLHF
TGTGCCAGCAGCCAATTACAGGGGGGCCGGTCCTCCCTCCACTTT
>NA|TRBD1|TRBV18|TRBJ1-2
CASSPPDRAGGYTF
TGTGCCAGCTCACCACCCGACAGGGCGGGTGGCTACACCTTC
>few|TRBD1|TRBV5-1|TRBJ1-3
CASSPGGEFDTIYF
TGCGCCAGCAGCCCAGGGGGAGAATTTGACACCATATATTTT
>NA|NA|TRBV5-1|TRBJ1-1
CASSLSAARRIPEAFF
TGCGCCAGCAGCTTGTCGGCAGCAAGGAGAATCCCTGAAGCTTTCTTT
>NA|NA|TRBV27|TRBJ2-5
CASSLGASFSSQETQYF
TGTGCCAGCAGTTTAGGGGCCAGTTTTTCCAGTCAAGAGACCCAGTACTTC
>NA|TRBD1|TRBV27|TRBJ1-6
CASSFSGQGLWYNSPLHF
TGTGCCAGCAGTTTTAGTGGACAGGGACTTTGGTATAATTCACCCCTCCACTTT
>NA|TRBD1|TRBV19|TRBJ2-1
CASSIEGQGFREQFF
TGTGCCAGTAGTATTGAGGGACAGGGTTTTCGGGAGCAGTTCTTC
>NA|TRBD1|TRBV30|TRBJ2-7
CAWSNERTGGYEQYF
TGTGCCTGGAGTAATGAAAGGACAGGCGGATACGAGCAGTACTTC
>once|TRBD1|TRBV5-1|TRBJ2-2
CASSLGQGDTGELFF
TGCGCCAGCAGCTTGGGGCAGGGGGACACCGGGGAGCTGTTTTTT
>NA|NA|TRBV5-1|TRBJ1-3
CASSLWGAKGNTIYF
TGCGCCAGCAGCCTCTGGGGCGCGAAGGGAAACACCATATATTTT
>NA|TRBD1|TRBV9|TRBJ2-1
CASSASLTGTVKNNEQFF
TGTGCCAGCAGCGCGTCACTTACCGGGACAGTTAAAAACAATGAGCAGTTCTTC